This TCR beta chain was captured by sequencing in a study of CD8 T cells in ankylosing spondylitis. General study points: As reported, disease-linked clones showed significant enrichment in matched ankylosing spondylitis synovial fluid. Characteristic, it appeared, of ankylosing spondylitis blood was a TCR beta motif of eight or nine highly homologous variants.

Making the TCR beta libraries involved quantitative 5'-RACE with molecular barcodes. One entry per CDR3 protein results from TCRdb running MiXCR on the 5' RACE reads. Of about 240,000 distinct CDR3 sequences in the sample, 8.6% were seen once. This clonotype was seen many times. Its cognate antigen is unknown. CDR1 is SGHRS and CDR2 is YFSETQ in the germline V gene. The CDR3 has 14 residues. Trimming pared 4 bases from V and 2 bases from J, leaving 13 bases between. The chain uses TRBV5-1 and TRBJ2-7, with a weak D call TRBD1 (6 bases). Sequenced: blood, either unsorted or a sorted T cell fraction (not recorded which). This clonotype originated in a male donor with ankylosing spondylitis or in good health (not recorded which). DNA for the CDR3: TGCGCCAGCAGCCCGACAGGAAGCGCCTACGAGCAGTACTTC. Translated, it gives CASSPTGSAYEQYF. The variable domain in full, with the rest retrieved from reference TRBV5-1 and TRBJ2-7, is KAGVTQTPRYLIKTRGQQVTLSCSPISGHRSVSWYQQTPGQGLQFLFEYFSETQRNKGNFPGRFSGRQFSNSRSEMNVSTLELGDSALYLCASSPTGSAYEQYFGPGTRLTVT.